Sequencing of this T cell receptor (beta chain) was carried out in a study of lymphopenia after photon versus proton radiotherapy (dated by TCRdb to about 2019). About the full investigation: The study compared the immunological effects of photon versus proton radiation therapy in patients with gastrointestinal tumors who developed high-grade lymphopenia. The goal of the study was to characterize the differences between the two radiation modalities in how they affect the immune system. A cohort of 20 patients with gastrointestinal tumors who received either photon or proton therapy and subsequently developed lymphopenia was included. General conclusions and limits of the study: During treatment, patients who received photon therapy lost naive T cells and TCR diversity and gained effector/memory populations, whereas patients who received proton therapy remained relatively stable. After the lymphocyte count nadir, oligoclonal expansion, especially of CD8+ Temra cells, was observed in photon-treated repertoires, and the drop in diversity was driven by this expansion. Across the cohort, a larger post-nadir drop in TCR diversity was inversely correlated with overall survival time among patients who died. The authors looked at the survival association only in patients who died, and they framed better survival with proton therapy as a possibility rather than a demonstrated result.

Of note for this clone: Its target antigen remains unknown. One end of the junction is discordant with germline, which a read error may explain.

Inclusive of the bounding cysteine and phenylalanine, the CDR3 is 12 residues long. This entry keeps only the CDR3 DNA: 36 bases, framed from base 1. CDR1 and CDR2, looked up from the germline V gene, are ENHRY and SYGVKD. Library construction relied on the immunoSEQ multiplex PCR assay. T cell repertoires were profiled by deep sequencing of rearranged TCR beta loci, alongside multiparametric flow cytometry. TCRdb provides this immuneACCESS table in a form limited to in-frame rearrangements. Some clones are lacking; in checked studies, under half of them reflect an unresolved V gene, and why the rest are absent is not known. This sample is represented by about 19,000 clones; about nine tenths of them were singletons. Jointly, the top ten make up roughly 6.6% of the sample.

The chain couples TRBV10-3 to TRBJ1-1, with TRBD1 perhaps the D gene, on 5 matching bases. Sequenced here: peripheral blood, sampled from a patient treated with photon-based radiotherapy. This TCR came from a man aged 55 to 69 with pancreatic cancer. CDR3 region: CATGTRNTGAFF. The nucleotides are TGTGCCACCGGGACGAGGAACACTGGAGCTTTCTTT.